The 14 T cell receptor beta chains listed next were all sequenced from one sample in a study of cytomegalovirus exposure and HLA in healthy donors. The PCR employed 60 Vbeta primers together with 13 Jbeta primers. Profiled with immunoSEQ multiplex PCR; TCRdb holds only in-frame clones, not every one. Among 97,000 or so clones listed, 81% were seen once. The material sequenced was PBMCs. The receptors were gathered from a man aged 35 to 55 in good health and CMV-seronegative.

The chain employs TRBV10-3 and TRBJ2-7, with D perhaps TRBD1 (6 bases). The CDR3 consists of 12 residues. CDR1 is ENHRY, CDR2 SYGVKD, per germline. V lost 11 bases to trimming and J lost 5 bases, with 16 bases between them. The CDR3 nucleotides read TGTGCCGCCGCCAGGGGTCTCGACGAGCAGTACTTC. This sequence encodes CAAARGLDEQYF.

The CDR3: CASSLPGGAWGGELFF. The CDR3 DNA follows: TGTGCCAGCAGCTTGCCCGGCGGGGCCTGGGGCGGGGAGCTGTTTTTT. V is TRBV5-5 and J is TRBJ2-2, with D tentatively TRBD2 (6 bases). CDR3 size: 16 residues. V shed 1 base and J shed 7 bases, with 17 bases lying between them. Germline V CDR1 and CDR2: SGHKS, YYEKEE (reference sequence). The complete variable domain, with remaining parts taken from reference TRBV5-5 and TRBJ2-2, reads DAGVTQSPTHLIKTRGQQVTLRCSPISGHKSVSWYQQVLGQGPQFIFQYYEKEERGRGNFPDRFSARQFPNYSSELNVNALLLGDSALYLCASSLPGGAWGGELFFGEGSRLTVL.

The V call is TRBV7-9, the J call TRBJ2-3, with D hard to call. With 5 bases removed from V and 0 bases from J, the gap between germline ends came to 6 bases. This CDR3 region has 13 residues. CDR1 is SEHNR, CDR2 FQNEAQ, per germline (reference sequence). CDR3 coding DNA: TGTGCCAGCAGCAAACTGAGCACAGATACGCAGTATTTT. It yields the protein CASSKLSTDTQYF.

The chain carries TRBV5-4 and TRBJ2-1; 8 positions match TRBD1. Germline-derived CDR1 and CDR2 are SGHNT and YYREEE (reference sequence). V lost 5 bases, J lost 1 base, and 5 bases stayed unmatched. CDR3 size: 15 residues. CDR3 protein: CASSLGQVSYNEQFF. The CDR3 bases are TGTGCCAGCAGTCTGGGACAGGTATCCTACAATGAGCAGTTCTTC.

The genes are TRBV27 and TRBJ1-1, with no clear D. CDR1 and CDR2 (germline): MNHEY, SMNVEV (reference sequence). V was trimmed by 4 bases and J by 1 base, leaving 10 bases between them. The CDR3 loop spans 14 amino acids. This CDR3 is CASSSGGGNTEAFF. CDR3 in DNA: TGTGCCAGCAGTTCTGGTGGAGGGAACACTGAAGCTTTCTTT.

This chain links TRBV6-6 with TRBJ1-5, with D unresolved. The germline V gene has CDR1 MNHNY and CDR2 SVGAGI (reference sequence). V was pared by 2 bases and J by 6 bases, with 8 bases between. The CDR3 extends over 13 amino acids. CDR3 in amino acids: CASSYVGSQPQHF. The CDR3 DNA sequence: TGTGCCAGCAGTTACGTGGGGAGTCAGCCCCAGCATTTT.

The chain joins TRBV28 to TRBJ1-5; D might be TRBD1 (5 bases). The CDR3 spans 14 residues. The V gene lost 4 bases and the J gene lost 7 bases, with 14 bases spanning the gap. The germline CDR1 and CDR2 sequences are MDHEN and SYDVKM. Here the CDR3 reads CASSSRDWGQPQHF. Written as DNA, the CDR3 is TGTGCCAGCAGTTCACGGGACTGGGGCCAGCCCCAGCATTTT.

The chain links TRBV15 to TRBJ1-1; no definite D call. Germline V gene lookup returns CDR1 LNHNV and CDR2 YYDKDF (reference sequence). CDR3 length equals 13 residues. V lost 5 bases and J lost 5, with 12 bases in between. The DNA of the CDR3 is TGTGCCACCAGCCTAAGGTGGGAGACTGAAGCTTTCTTT. Its protein product is CATSLRWETEAFF.

This chain uses TRBV18 with TRBJ1-4, with D hard to call. V lost 0 bases and J 6 bases, leaving 8 bases between the germline ends. The CDR3 is 14 residues long. Germline V gene lookup returns CDR1 KGHSH and CDR2 LQKENI. As DNA, the CDR3 is TGTGCCAGCTCACCACCCAACAGTGATGAAAAACTGTTTTTT. Translating it yields CASSPPNSDEKLFF.

The chain has TRBV9 and TRBJ2-7, with a tentative D call TRBD1 (5 bases). The CDR3 totals 14 residues. The germline V gene encodes CDR1 SGDLS and CDR2 YYNGEE. V lost 4 bases to trimming and J lost 2 bases, with 13 bases between them. The chain's CDR3 is CASSPRAGTYEQYF. The CDR3 DNA reads TGTGCCAGCAGCCCAAGGGCAGGGACCTACGAGCAGTACTTC.

The chain uses TRBV5-1 and TRBJ1-5, with 7 bases lining up with TRBD1. Unmatched junction bases numbered 4, after V lost 0 bases and J lost 4 bases. Germline V lookup: CDR1 SGHRS, CDR2 YFSETQ. The CDR3 runs to 15 residues. The CDR3 is CASSLGDRLNQPQHF. In DNA, the CDR3 is TGCGCCAGCAGCTTGGGGGACAGACTAAATCAGCCCCAGCATTTT.

J is TRBJ2-1 and V is TRBV19; 8 bases agree with TRBD2. CDR3 length equals 13 residues. V lost 5 bases and J lost 4; bases outside the gene matches: 1. Germline-derived CDR1 and CDR2 are LNHDA and SQIVND (reference sequence). The CDR3 DNA is TGTGCCAGTAGTCGCGGGGGGTACAATGAGCAGTTCTTC. It translates to CASSRGGYNEQFF. Full variable domain (rest looked up from reference TRBV19 and TRBJ2-1): DGGITQSPKYLFRKEGQNVTLSCEQNLNHDAMYWYRQDPGQGLRLIYYSQIVNDFQKGDIAEGYSVSREKKESFPLTVTSAQKNPTAFYLCASSRGGYNEQFFGPGTRLTVL.

V gene TRBV14 combines with J gene TRBJ2-1, with a possible D match to TRBD2 (5 bases). Deletions cut 4 bases from V and 9 bases from J, with 22 bases between. This CDR3 comprises 16 residues. Germline V gene data show CDR1 as SGHDN and CDR2 as FVKESK. CDR3 in DNA: TGTGCCAGCAGCCCCCTCGAGGGTAACTATCACCGTGAGCAGTTCTTC. It yields the protein CASSPLEGNYHREQFF.

This clone was observed a single time. The rearrangement links TRBV10-2 to TRBJ2-1; no firm D call. CDR3 length: 14 residues. The V gene's germline CDR1 is WSHSY and CDR2 SAAADI. Trimming took off 3 bases at V and 0 bases at J, with 6 bases between the two ends. The CDR3 protein is CASSERSSYNEQFF. CDR3 nucleotides: TGCGCCAGCAGTGAACGGAGCTCCTACAATGAGCAGTTCTTC.